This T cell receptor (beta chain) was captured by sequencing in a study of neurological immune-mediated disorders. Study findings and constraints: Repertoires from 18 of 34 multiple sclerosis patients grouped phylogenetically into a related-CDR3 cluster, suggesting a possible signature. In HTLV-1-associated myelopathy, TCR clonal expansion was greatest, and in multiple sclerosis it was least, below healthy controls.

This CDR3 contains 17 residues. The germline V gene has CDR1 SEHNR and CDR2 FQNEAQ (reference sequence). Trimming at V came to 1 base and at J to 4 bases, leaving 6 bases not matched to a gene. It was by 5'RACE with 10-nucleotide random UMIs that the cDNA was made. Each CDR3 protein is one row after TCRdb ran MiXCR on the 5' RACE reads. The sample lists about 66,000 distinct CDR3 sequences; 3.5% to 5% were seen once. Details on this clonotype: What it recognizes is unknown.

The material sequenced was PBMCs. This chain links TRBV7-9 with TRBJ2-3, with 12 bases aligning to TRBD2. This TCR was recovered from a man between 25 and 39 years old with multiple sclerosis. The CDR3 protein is CASSLERLAGVPDTQYF. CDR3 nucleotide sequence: TGTGCCAGCAGCTTAGAAAGACTAGCGGGGGTTCCAGATACGCAGTATTTT.